One and the same sample provided the 30 T cell receptor beta chains below, sequenced in a study of T cell responses to AZD1222 COVID-19 vaccine. Using immunoSEQ multiplex PCR, the repertoire was profiled, and TCRdb retains in-frame clones only, with some absent. This sample yields about 100,000 clones, of which about 89% are seen a single time; roughly a sixth belongs to the top ten. Source: peripheral blood, taken on day 0 of AZD1222 vaccination. The receptors derive from an adult in good health.

The rearrangement links TRBV27 to TRBJ1-5, with 7 bases matching TRBD1. Germline CDR1 is MNHEY and CDR2 is SMNVEV (reference sequence). The V segment lost 8 bases and the J segment 2 bases; nucleotides outside the gene matches: 3. CDR3 size: 13 residues. The CDR3 region has the DNA TGTGCCAGCTCCCAGGGGGGCAATCAGCCCCAGCATTTT. Protein sequence: CASSQGGNQPQHF.

V usage is TRBV7-3 and J usage is TRBJ1-6; unclear D gene. The CDR3 length is 15 residues. From germline, CDR1 is SGHTA and CDR2 FQGTGA. With 6 bases removed from V and 7 bases from J, the gap between germline ends came to 16 bases. The CDR3 DNA follows: TGTGCCAGCAGATCCGAGGGCATTCAGAATTCACCCCTCCACTTT. Translating it yields CASRSEGIQNSPLHF.

This chain connects TRBV5-1 to TRBJ2-3, with 12 bases matching TRBD2. Germline assignment: CDR1 SGHRS and CDR2 YFSETQ. With V trimmed by 1 base and J by 5 bases, 8 bases remained unmatched. The CDR3 has 17 amino acids. CDR3: CASSLTASGRAQDTQYF. The CDR3 region has the DNA TGCGCCAGCAGCTTGACGGCTAGCGGGAGGGCCCAAGATACGCAGTATTTT.

This chain uses TRBV24-1 with TRBJ2-2; D unresolved. Trimming cost V 4 bases and J 4 bases, with 9 bases left between them. The CDR3 loop spans 14 amino acids. Germline CDR1 reads KGHDR; CDR2 reads SFDVKD. CDR3 sequence reads: CATSEDVSTGELFF. In DNA, the CDR3 is TGTGCCACCAGTGAAGATGTGAGCACCGGGGAGCTGTTTTTT.

This rearrangement joins TRBV5-4 to TRBJ1-6; D gene ambiguous. The V end lost 4 bases, the J end lost 7 bases, and 9 bases lay between the germline ends. The V gene's germline CDR1 is SGHNT and CDR2 YYREEE (reference sequence). The CDR3 is 13 residues long. The CDR3 DNA reads TGTGCCAGCAGCGGGGTAAACAATTCACCCCTCCACTTT. It specifies CASSGVNNSPLHF.

The chain recombines TRBV11-2 with TRBJ1-2, with D unclear. V was trimmed by 3 bases and J by 8 bases, leaving 13 bases between them. CDR1 SGHAT and CDR2 FQNNGV come from the germline V gene. There are 13 residues in the CDR3. The CDR3 coding sequence is TGTGCCAGCAGCTTCGATTCTACTCAGGGCTACACCTTC. Protein product: CASSFDSTQGYTF.

In this sample, this clone turned up once. The chain combines TRBV28 with TRBJ1-1, with 10 bases aligning to TRBD1. This CDR3 contains 15 residues. With 6 bases clipped from V and 4 bases from J, the junction kept 8 bases outside the gene matches. CDR1 is MDHEN, CDR2 SYDVKM, per germline. Here the CDR3 DNA reads TGTGCCAGCAGCGGACAGGGGGTTTCGGGCACTGAAGCTTTCTTT. This codes for CASSGQGVSGTEAFF.

The chain links TRBV7-9 to TRBJ1-1; D uncertain. The CDR3 runs to 14 residues. Germline V lookup: CDR1 SEHNR, CDR2 FQNEAQ (reference sequence). V was cut by 1 base and J by 5 bases, with 11 bases left in between. The CDR3 nucleotides are TGTGCCAGCAGCTTAGACTTTGGAGGGACTGAAGCTTTCTTT. Amino acids: CASSLDFGGTEAFF.

CDR3 sequence reads: CASTGDSFHEQYF. The DNA of the CDR3 is TGTGCCAGCACAGGGGACTCCTTCCACGAGCAGTACTTC. This sequence joins TRBV27 and TRBJ2-7, with D perhaps assigned TRBD1 or TRBD2 (6 bases each). Germline CDR1 and CDR2: MNHEY and SMNVEV (reference sequence). V lost 7 bases, J lost 5 bases, and 15 bases lay in between. There are 13 residues in the CDR3.

The chain joins TRBV3-1 (or the pseudogene TRBV3-2) to TRBJ1-5; 7 nucleotides align to TRBD1. V was pared by 0 bases and J by 7 bases, with 6 bases of the junction left unmatched. There are 15 residues in the CDR3. CDR1 LGHDT and CDR2 YNNKEL come from the germline V gene (reference sequence). The chain's CDR3 is CASSQDMTGWQPQHF. CDR3 sequence (DNA): TGTGCCAGCAGCCAAGATATGACAGGGTGGCAGCCCCAGCATTTT.

The chain has TRBV3-1 (or the pseudogene TRBV3-2) and TRBJ2-1; D may match TRBD1 or TRBD2 (5 bases each). CDR3 length: 15 residues. Looked up from germline, CDR1 is LGHDT and CDR2 is YNNKEL (reference sequence). Trimming shortened V by 1 base and J by 3 bases, and 10 bases separated the two germline ends. CDR3 in amino acids: CASSQVGRGYNEQFF. Here the CDR3 DNA reads TGTGCCAGCAGCCAAGTGGGACGGGGCTACAATGAGCAGTTCTTC.

CDR3 sequence reads: CAAVRGGELFF. The CDR3 DNA is TGTGCCGCCGTGAGAGGGGGGGAGCTGTTTTTT. The rearrangement uses TRBV30 and TRBJ2-2; D is perhaps TRBD2 (5 bases). This CDR3 region has 11 residues. V shed 8 bases and J shed 8 bases, with 12 bases lying between them. Germline CDR1 is GTSNPN and CDR2 is SVGIG (reference sequence). The full variable domain, in which reference TRBV30 and TRBJ2-2 provide the parts outside the CDR3, is SQTIHQWPATLVQPVGSPLSLECTVEGTSNPNLYWYRQAAGRGLQLLFYSVGIGQISSEVPQNLSASRPQDRQFILSSKKLLLSDSGFYLCAAVRGGELFFGEGSRLTVL.

The V and J genes are TRBV28 and TRBJ1-4; a weak D match, TRBD1 (5 bases). V shed 7 bases and J shed 4 bases, with 19 bases lying between them. This CDR3 region has 16 residues. The V gene's germline CDR1 is MDHEN and CDR2 SYDVKM. CDR3 region: CASTPGGFGGNEKLFF. The CDR3 DNA sequence: TGTGCCAGCACCCCGGGAGGATTTGGGGGTAATGAAAAACTGTTTTTT.

The chain joins TRBV6-5 to TRBJ1-6; D is ambiguous. Trimming removed 8 bases at V and 7 bases at J, with 15 bases between. The CDR3 consists of 14 residues. Germline V lookup: CDR1 MNHEY, CDR2 SVGAGI. CDR3 in DNA: TGTGCCAGCGGGCGCGCCCCTAGGAATTCACCCCTCCACTTT. This translates into CASGRAPRNSPLHF.

The chain has TRBV6-5 and TRBJ1-1; 9 nucleotides align to TRBD1. Germline V gives CDR1 MNHEY, CDR2 SVGAGI. V dropped 5 bases and J dropped 6; count of bases not matched to a gene: 7. The CDR3 has 14 amino acids. The CDR3 DNA follows: TGTGCCAGCAGTCCGGGACAGGGATGGGCTGAAGCTTTCTTT. It is translated as CASSPGQGWAEAFF.

The count of this clone is one. This rearrangement joins TRBV11-2 to TRBJ1-2; 7 positions match TRBD1. This CDR3 region has 14 residues. The V gene end was trimmed by 1 base and the J gene end by 8 bases; junction bases not matched to a gene: 7. Germline CDR1 reads SGHAT; CDR2 reads FQNNGV. CDR3 residues: CASSLGGTVGGYTF. The CDR3 DNA reads as TGTGCCAGCAGCTTAGGTGGGACAGTGGGGGGCTACACCTTC.

V gene TRBV27 combines with J gene TRBJ2-7, with TRBD1 matching 7 bases. Germline CDR1 reads MNHEY; CDR2 reads SMNVEV (reference sequence). The CDR3 has 13 residues. With V trimmed by 5 bases and J by 6 bases, 7 bases remained unmatched. The chain's CDR3 is CASSPRQGTEQYF. The CDR3 DNA sequence: TGTGCCAGCAGTCCCCGACAGGGAACCGAGCAGTACTTC.

The chain joins TRBV5-1 to TRBJ2-5, with 13 bases aligning to TRBD2. The junction had 8 bases not matched to a gene; V was cut back by 4 bases and J by 5 bases. There are 16 residues in the CDR3. The germline V gene encodes CDR1 SGHRS and CDR2 YFSETQ. As DNA, the CDR3 is TGCGCCAGCAGCCGGACTAGCGGGAGATTTGGTGAGACCCAGTACTTC. Protein sequence: CASSRTSGRFGETQYF.

The rearrangement uses TRBV6-6 and TRBJ2-4, with 9 bases that match TRBD1. The J segment lost 8 bases and the V segment lost 6 bases, leaving 5 bases of the junction unmatched. CDR3 size: 13 residues. Per germline, CDR1 MNHNY and CDR2 SVGAGI (reference sequence). CDR3 sequence (DNA): TGTGCCAGCAGCGACAGGGGGAAGGACATTCAGTACTTC. Translation gives CASSDRGKDIQYF.

This chain uses TRBV24-1 with TRBJ2-3; D is uncertain. CDR3 length equals 17 residues. V dropped 4 bases and J dropped 4 bases, with 20 bases sitting between them. CDR1 is KGHDR, CDR2 SFDVKD, per germline. CDR3 nucleotide sequence: TGTGCCACCAGTGACCCCCTACGCCTCCAAGGTGCAGATACGCAGTATTTT. Its translation is CATSDPLRLQGADTQYF.

This clone occurred once. V is TRBV6-6 and J is TRBJ2-2; a weak D match, TRBD1 (6 bases). Trimming removed 5 bases at V and 2 bases at J, with 15 bases between. Per the germline V gene, CDR1 is MNHNY and CDR2 is SVGAGI (reference sequence). This CDR3 has 16 residues. DNA for the CDR3: TGTGCCAGCAGTGCACCGGGGACACCAAACACCGGGGAGCTGTTTTTT. Protein: CASSAPGTPNTGELFF.

CDR3 nucleotide sequence: TGTGCCAGCAGGGAGACAGGGACCTATGGCTACACCTTC. Residues: CASRETGTYGYTF. This chain connects TRBV5-8 to TRBJ1-2; 7 bases are a match to TRBD1. The V and J ends lost 5 bases and 4 bases, in that order; junction bases with no gene match: 5. CDR3 length: 13 amino acids. Germline CDR1 SGHTS, CDR2 YDEGEE. Looking up the rest from reference TRBV5-8 and TRBJ1-2 gives the full variable domain: EAGVTQSPTHLIKTRGQQATLRCSPISGHTSVYWYQQALGLGLQFLLWYDEGEERNRGNFPPRFSGRQFPNYSSELNVNALELEDSALYLCASRETGTYGYTFGSGTRLTVV.

V is TRBV10-3 and J is TRBJ2-3; 7 bases agree with TRBD2. V was clipped by 8 bases and J by 0 bases; unmatched bases: 5. Germline V CDR1 and CDR2: ENHRY, SYGVKD. This CDR3 spans 14 amino acids. The CDR3 DNA reads TGTGCCATCTCTAGCGGAGCTAGCACAGATACGCAGTATTTT. Translated, it gives CAISSGASTDTQYF.

This chain uses TRBV19 with TRBJ2-1; D unclear. The CDR3 loop spans 15 amino acids. V was trimmed by 7 bases and J by 0 bases, leaving 13 bases between them. CDR1 and CDR2 (germline): LNHDA, SQIVND (reference sequence). CDR3 nucleotides: TGTGCCAGTATGGCCTACAGCCGCTCCTACAATGAGCAGTTCTTC. It translates to CASMAYSRSYNEQFF.

The chain joins TRBV27 to TRBJ2-3; no reliable D call. Per the germline V gene, CDR1 is MNHEY and CDR2 is SMNVEV (reference sequence). This CDR3 is built from 10 residues. With 8 bases removed from V and 9 bases from J, the gap between germline ends came to 9 bases. This CDR3 is CASGMRTQYF. The CDR3 region has the DNA TGTGCCAGCGGGATGAGGACGCAGTATTTT.

V and J are TRBV28 and TRBJ1-6; D is unresolved. Trimming left V 6 bases short and J 9 bases short, with 12 bases between. Germline lookup yields CDR1 MDHEN and CDR2 SYDVKM. The CDR3 runs to 13 residues. CDR3 amino acids: CASRSTVGSPLHF. The CDR3 DNA follows: TGTGCCAGCAGGTCAACCGTCGGTTCACCCCTCCACTTT.

The count of this clone is one. The CDR3 region is CASSLAWQGQQKGVGYTF. The CDR3 coding sequence is TGCGCCAGCAGCTTGGCCTGGCAGGGGCAACAAAAGGGAGTTGGCTACACCTTC. The chain uses TRBV5-1 and TRBJ1-2, with a weak D call TRBD1 (6 bases). The germline gives CDR1 SGHRS, CDR2 YFSETQ. Trimming took off 0 bases at V and 7 bases at J, with 25 bases between the two ends. The CDR3 has 18 residues.

The J gene is TRBJ1-4, the V gene TRBV2; no clear D gene. CDR3 length equals 15 residues. Germline CDR1 reads SNHLY; CDR2 reads FYNNEI. The V end lost 3 bases, the J end lost 1 base, and 9 bases lay between the germline ends. This chain's CDR3 is CASSEWWGTNEKLFF. The CDR3 DNA is TGTGCCAGCAGTGAGTGGTGGGGAACTAATGAAAAACTGTTTTTT.

The chain uses TRBV19 and TRBJ1-2; D might be TRBD1 (5 bases). V was clipped by 6 bases and J by 8 bases, with 16 bases between them. The CDR3 totals 13 residues. Germline assignment: CDR1 LNHDA and CDR2 SQIVND (reference sequence). The CDR3 DNA follows: TGTGCCAGTAGCTTCCTCGGGGCCGGCGGCTACACCTTC. Translated: CASSFLGAGGYTF.

The chain joins TRBV12-3 or TRBV12-4 to TRBJ1-2, with D unclear. This CDR3 contains 13 residues. V gave up 4 bases and J gave up 8 bases, with 14 bases separating them. CDR3 DNA: TGTGCCAGCAGTTATGGTCTAAAACGCGGCTACACCTTC. Its protein product is CASSYGLKRGYTF.